What follows are 22 T cell receptor beta chains derived from one specimen sequenced in a study of T cell repertoires in cytomegalovirus infection. TCRdb fed the reads into MiXCR, producing one record per CDR3 protein. The table shows around 81,000 distinct CDR3 sequences, with roughly 40% occurring only once. Their target antigens are unknown. Sequenced here: CD8+ T cells from cultured PBMCs, sampled from culture after CMV antigen stimulation. The receptor source for this set is a human donor in good health (CMV status not recorded). Some clones in this sample may be carry-over from other donors' samples.

This clonotype has more than one count but fewer than ten. The CDR3 nucleotides read TGTGCCAGCAGTTTAAGCAGGGGGAGTGAGGCTTTCTTT. Translated, it gives CASSLSRGSEAFF. This sequence joins TRBV12-3 or TRBV12-4 and TRBJ1-1; TRBD1 agrees at 7 bases. This CDR3 spans 13 amino acids. The trim removed 2 bases at V and 11 bases at J, leaving 8 bases unmatched.

This clonotype was counted between two and nine times. The chain is built from TRBV6-2 or TRBV6-3 and TRBJ2-5; D is possibly TRBD1 (6 bases). CDR3 length: 13 residues. V lost 5 bases to trimming and J lost 4 bases, with 11 bases between them. Germline CDR1 MNHEY, CDR2 SVGEGT. DNA of the CDR3: TGTGCCAGCAGTGTCGGACAGCCAGAGACCCAGTACTTC. Translating gives CASSVGQPETQYF.

This chain uses TRBV7-9 with TRBJ1-2; 7 nucleotides agree with TRBD1. V lost 1 base, J lost 3 bases, and 11 bases stayed unmatched. The CDR3 is made up of 17 amino acids. The germline V gene encodes CDR1 SEHNR and CDR2 FQNEAQ (reference sequence). The CDR3, as DNA: TGTGCCAGCAGCTTAGGAGGAGGACAGGTTGGGCACTATGGCTACACCTTC. Translation gives CASSLGGGQVGHYGYTF. The full variable domain, rest sourced from reference TRBV7-9 and TRBJ1-2, is DTGVSQNPRHKITKRGQNVTFRCDPISEHNRLYWYRQTLGQGPEFLTYFQNEAQLEKSRLLSDRFSAERPKGSFSTLEIQRTEQGDSAMYLCASSLGGGQVGHYGYTFGSGTRLTVV.

The table lists this clonotype with a count of one. J is TRBJ1-1 and V is TRBV6-6, with 8 nucleotides matching TRBD1. The CDR3 is made up of 13 amino acids. Germline loops: CDR1 MNHNY, CDR2 SVGAGI (reference sequence). Unmatched junction bases numbered 7, after V lost 8 bases and J lost 5 bases. CDR3 nucleotides: TGTGCCAGCCTGACAGGGGCGAGGACTGAAGCTTTCTTT. Encoded protein: CASLTGARTEAFF.

The chain carries TRBV15 and TRBJ2-1; 9 bases are shared with TRBD2. After removal of 4 bases from V and 3 bases from J, the junction contained 4 bases not matched to a gene. Germline CDR1 reads LNHNV; CDR2 reads YYDKDF (reference sequence). CDR3 length equals 15 residues. As DNA, the CDR3 is TGTGCCACCAGCACTAGCGGGACATTCTACAATGAGCAGTTCTTC. Translated, it gives CATSTSGTFYNEQFF.

This clonotype was found a few times. The V and J genes are TRBV12-3 or TRBV12-4 and TRBJ2-5, with 8 bases fitting TRBD1. The junction had 4 bases not matched to a gene; V was cut back by 5 bases and J by 5 bases. This CDR3 has 13 amino acids. CDR3 in amino acids: CASSQGQVETQYF. CDR3 bases: TGTGCCAGCAGTCAGGGACAGGTGGAGACCCAGTACTTC.

This chain uses TRBV7-9 with TRBJ2-1; 9 nucleotides line up with TRBD2. Germline values: CDR1 SEHNR, CDR2 FQNEAQ (reference sequence). V gave up 5 bases and J gave up 7 bases; unmatched junction bases: 9. The CDR3 covers 15 residues. Here the CDR3 reads CASSVGGLALNEQFF. The CDR3 bases are TGTGCCAGCAGCGTCGGGGGACTAGCATTGAATGAGCAGTTCTTC.

Only a few counts were recorded for this clonotype. V is TRBV7-8 and J is TRBJ2-1; 8 bases match TRBD2. Germline V gene sequence: CDR1 SGHVS, CDR2 FQNEAQ. The CDR3 is made up of 15 amino acids. Trimming cost V 6 bases and J 2 bases; bases outside gene matches: 6. CDR3 in amino acids: CASSFRGGPYNEQFF. DNA of the CDR3: TGTGCCAGCAGTTTTCGGGGGGGACCCTACAATGAGCAGTTCTTC.

This chain uses TRBV7-2 with TRBJ2-7, with D tentatively TRBD1 (6 bases). This CDR3 has 14 residues. Per the germline V gene, CDR1 is SGHTA and CDR2 is FQGNSA. Deletions cut 5 bases from V and 6 bases from J, with 17 bases between. The CDR3 is CASSLQTGFSEQYF. In DNA, the CDR3 is TGTGCCAGCAGCCTCCAGACAGGATTCAGCGAGCAGTACTTC. Looking up the rest from reference TRBV7-2 and TRBJ2-7 gives the full variable domain: GAGVSQSPSNKVTEKGKDVELRCDPISGHTALYWYRQSLGQGLEFLIYFQGNSAPDKSGLPSDRFSAERTGGSVSTLTIQRTQQEDSAVYLCASSLQTGFSEQYFGPGTRLTVT.

This clonotype was seen a handful of times. V is TRBV6-1 and J is TRBJ2-2; the D gene could be TRBD1 or TRBD2 (6 bases each). Trimming took off 8 bases at V and 5 bases at J, with 15 bases between the two ends. Germline V lookup: CDR1 MNHNS, CDR2 SASEGT. This CDR3 comprises 14 residues. As DNA, the CDR3 is TGTGCCAGCGATGAGGGGGAGGAGACCGGGGAGCTGTTTTTT. Protein sequence: CASDEGEETGELFF.

This clonotype showed up just a few times. The rearrangement links TRBV12-3 or TRBV12-4 to TRBJ2-1; D may match TRBD1 or TRBD2 (6 bases each). CDR3 size: 15 residues. The V end lost 5 bases, the J end lost 8 bases, and 19 bases lay between the germline ends. The DNA of the CDR3 is TGTGCCAGCAGTCAGCCCTTGGGGGGCGGGGATGAGCAGTTCTTC. Translated: CASSQPLGGGDEQFF.

The V call is TRBV7-2, the J call TRBJ2-3; 8 bases are shared with TRBD1. Trimming cost V 5 bases and J 4 bases; bases outside gene matches: 8. The CDR3 has 15 residues. Germline CDR1 SGHTA, CDR2 FQGNSA. DNA of the CDR3: TGTGCCAGCAGCCCTGTCCAGGGGGCCCCAGATACGCAGTATTTT. It yields the protein CASSPVQGAPDTQYF. The full variable domain, in which reference TRBV7-2 and TRBJ2-3 provide the parts outside the CDR3, is GAGVSQSPSNKVTEKGKDVELRCDPISGHTALYWYRQSLGQGLEFLIYFQGNSAPDKSGLPSDRFSAERTGGSVSTLTIQRTQQEDSAVYLCASSPVQGAPDTQYFGPGTRLTVL.

V gene TRBV28 combines with J gene TRBJ2-7; TRBD1 agrees at 8 bases. CDR3 length: 13 residues. Trimming took 8 bases from V and 4 from J; bases not matched to a gene: 7. CDR1 and CDR2 (germline): MDHEN, SYDVKM. The CDR3 bases are TGTGCCAGCGGGTGGGACAGGCGGTACGAGCAGTACTTC. Its protein is CASGWDRRYEQYF.

The genes are TRBV28 and TRBJ1-2; 7 nucleotides line up with TRBD1. J gave up 3 bases and V 3 bases, and 1 base lay outside the gene matches. Germline V lookup: CDR1 MDHEN, CDR2 SYDVKM. The CDR3 has 13 amino acids. CDR3 residues: CASSFDRDYGYTF. The CDR3 DNA is TGTGCCAGCAGTTTCGACAGGGACTATGGCTACACCTTC.

This clonotype was recorded many times. V gene TRBV7-3 combines with J gene TRBJ2-1; D is possibly TRBD1 (5 bases). Germline V gene sequence: CDR1 SGHTA, CDR2 FQGTGA. Deletions cut 4 bases from V and 10 bases from J, with 14 bases between. The CDR3 runs to 13 residues. The CDR3 sequence: CASSSSGLSEQFF. The CDR3 bases are TGTGCCAGCAGCTCATCAGGGTTGAGCGAGCAGTTCTTC.

The chain has TRBV7-6 and TRBJ1-1; D remains ambiguous. Germline V gives CDR1 SGHVS, CDR2 FNYEAQ. V dropped 6 bases and J dropped 8 bases, with 16 bases sitting between them. The CDR3 is 13 amino acids. The CDR3 protein is CASSWVGGSEAFF. The DNA of the CDR3 is TGTGCCAGCAGTTGGGTAGGCGGGAGCGAAGCTTTCTTT.

This clonotype was seen ten or more times. This chain uses TRBV6-5 with TRBJ2-6, with D possibly matching TRBD1 (6 bases). From germline, CDR1 is MNHEY and CDR2 SVGAGI. The CDR3 loop spans 16 amino acids. V was cut by 2 bases and J by 3 bases, with 11 bases left in between. CDR3 protein: CASSYSPGDGANVLTF. The DNA of the CDR3 is TGTGCCAGCAGTTACAGTCCAGGGGATGGGGCCAACGTCCTGACTTTC.

This clonotype came up a few times. V gene TRBV7-8 combines with J gene TRBJ2-7; D may match TRBD1 or TRBD2 (5 bases each). Germline assignment: CDR1 SGHVS and CDR2 FQNEAQ. Deletions cut 6 bases from V and 2 bases from J, with 14 bases between. CDR3 size: 14 residues. The CDR3 protein is CASRSSGLPYEQYF. The CDR3 coding sequence is TGTGCCAGCAGGAGCTCGGGGCTACCCTACGAGCAGTACTTC.

This clonotype was detected a few times. The chain carries TRBV7-9 and TRBJ1-1; no clear D gene. The CDR3 covers 12 residues. With 1 base removed from V and 4 bases from J, the gap between germline ends came to 4 bases. The germline gives CDR1 SEHNR, CDR2 FQNEAQ (reference sequence). This CDR3 reads CASSLDPTEAFF. The CDR3 DNA is TGTGCCAGCAGCTTAGATCCCACTGAAGCTTTCTTT.

This clonotype has just a few counts. The chain recombines TRBV10-3 with TRBJ1-5, with TRBD1 matching over 7 bases. V shed 2 bases and J 3 bases; nucleotides not matched to a gene: 4. From germline, CDR1 is ENHRY and CDR2 SYGVKD. CDR3 length equals 15 residues. This CDR3 is CAISETGAPNQPQHF. The DNA of the CDR3 is TGTGCCATCAGTGAGACAGGGGCCCCCAATCAGCCCCAGCATTTT.

The rearrangement joins TRBV27 to TRBJ2-2; D possibly corresponds to TRBD2 (7 bases). V lost 2 bases to trimming and J lost 0 bases, with 16 bases between them. This CDR3 is built from 18 residues. CDR1 and CDR2 from the germline V gene are MNHEY and SMNVEV (reference sequence). The DNA for the CDR3 is TGTGCCAGCAGTTTAGGCGTGGGGGGGGGCCCGAACACCGGGGAGCTGTTTTTT. Translation: CASSLGVGGGPNTGELFF.

This chain uses TRBV28 with TRBJ2-7; D unresolved. V was cut by 6 bases and J by 0 bases, with 12 bases left in between. Germline values: CDR1 MDHEN, CDR2 SYDVKM. The CDR3 runs 14 residues. As DNA, the CDR3 is TGTGCCAGCAGAGGAACAGATAACTCCTACGAGCAGTACTTC. Protein product: CASRGTDNSYEQYF.